This TCR beta chain was obtained from a study of technical replicates of blood from a handful of donors. Germline assignment: CDR1 SGHRS and CDR2 YFSETQ. This CDR3 is 15 amino acids long. V lost 0 bases, J lost 5 bases, and 12 bases lay in between. The repertoire was sequenced with immunoSEQ multiplex PCR; TCRdb's copy has only in-frame clones and lacks some. The sample carries more than 70,000 clones, 93% recorded once. The clonotype comes from a human donor in good health. The chain links TRBV5-1 to TRBJ1-5, with unresolved D. The specimen was T cells isolated from PBMCs. CDR3 amino acids: CASSLAPTADQPQHF. CDR3 nucleotides: TGCGCCAGCAGCTTGGCCCCAACAGCGGATCAGCCCCAGCATTTT.